The T cell receptor beta chain described here comes from a study of blood T cell repertoires in COVID-19. The Seattle patients, enrolled during active infection, were followed longitudinally. There are 16 residues in the CDR3. The germline V and J ends were trimmed by 1 base and 3 bases, with 12 bases remaining between them. Germline V gene sequence: CDR1 LGHDT, CDR2 YNNKEL (reference sequence). Clones were sequenced by immunoSEQ multiplex PCR, and TCRdb holds only the in-frame ones, with some missing. The table has about 340,000 clones, around nine tenths seen once. Sample: peripheral blood. The receptor's source is a woman in her 70s with COVID-19, enrolled during active disease. The chain combines TRBV3-1 (or the pseudogene TRBV3-2) with TRBJ1-4, with D possibly being TRBD1 (5 bases). The CDR3 sequence: CASSQGQGGANEKLFF. CDR3 nucleotide sequence: TGTGCCAGCAGCCAAGGCCAGGGTGGTGCTAATGAAAAACTGTTTTTT.